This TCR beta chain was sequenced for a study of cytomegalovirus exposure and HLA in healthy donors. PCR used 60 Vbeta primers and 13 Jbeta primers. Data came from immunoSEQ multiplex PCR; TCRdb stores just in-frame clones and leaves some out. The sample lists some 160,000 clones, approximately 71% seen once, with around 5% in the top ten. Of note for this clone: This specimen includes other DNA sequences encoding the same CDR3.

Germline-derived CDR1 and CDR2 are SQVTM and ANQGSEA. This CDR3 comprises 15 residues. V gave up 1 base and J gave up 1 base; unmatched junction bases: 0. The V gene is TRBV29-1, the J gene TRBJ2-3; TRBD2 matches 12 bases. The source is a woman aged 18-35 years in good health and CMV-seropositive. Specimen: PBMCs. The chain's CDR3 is CSVEGLAGGTDTQYF. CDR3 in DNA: TGCAGCGTTGAAGGACTAGCGGGGGGCACAGATACGCAGTATTTT.